These 6 T cell receptor beta chains came from one sample sequenced in a study of early T cells in non-severe SARS-CoV-2 infection. MiXCR, run by TCRdb on the 5' RACE reads, gives a single entry per CDR3 protein. The sample holds 30,000 to 45,000 distinct CDR3 sequences, roughly 5.3% seen once. The sequencing sample was made of whole blood. These receptor sequences come from an adult who was a healthcare worker with PCR-confirmed SARS-CoV-2 infection or an uninfected control (not recorded which).

This clonotype showed up many times. The V call is TRBV4-2, the J call TRBJ2-3; possible D gene TRBD1, 5 bases. The germline V and J ends were trimmed by 5 bases and 6 bases, with 15 bases remaining between them. CDR3 size: 14 residues. In germline, CDR1 is LGHNA, CDR2 YNFKEQ. CDR3 nucleotides: TGTGCCAGCAGCGACGGACACCCGAAGGATACGCAGTATTTT. As protein: CASSDGHPKDTQYF.

In its sample, this clonotype was seen many times. This chain links TRBV5-5 with TRBJ2-3; TRBD1 matches 7 bases. Per germline, CDR1 SGHKS and CDR2 YYEKEE (reference sequence). V shed 0 bases and J 1 base; nucleotides not matched to a gene: 2. The CDR3 length is 15 residues. CDR3: CASSLGGQGTDTQYF. The DNA of the CDR3 is TGTGCCAGCAGCTTGGGCGGACAGGGCACAGATACGCAGTATTTT.

This clonotype has ten or more counts. This chain links TRBV24-1 with TRBJ1-2, with TRBD1 as a possible D gene (5 bases). This CDR3 is built from 12 residues. Germline CDR1 KGHDR, CDR2 SFDVKD. V was trimmed by 7 bases and J by 3 bases, leaving 8 bases between them. Here the CDR3 DNA reads TGTGCCACCAGCGAGGGACACTATGGCTACACCTTC. This translates into CATSEGHYGYTF.

This clonotype came up many times. This chain connects TRBV6-2 or TRBV6-3 to TRBJ1-1; 7 bases are shared with TRBD1. This CDR3 region has 15 residues. CDR1 is MNHEY and CDR2 is SVGEGT in the germline V gene. J gave up 3 bases and V 4 bases, and 8 bases lay outside the gene matches. CDR3 DNA sequence: TGTGCCAGCAGTTCGCCAGGGGGAATGGACACTGAAGCTTTCTTT. Residues: CASSSPGGMDTEAFF.

This clonotype was picked up many times. The chain is built from TRBV20-1 and TRBJ2-1, with D uncertain. V lost 1 base and J 3 bases, leaving 10 bases between the germline ends. Per germline, CDR1 DFQATT and CDR2 SNEGSKA (reference sequence). The CDR3 has 14 residues. CDR3 protein: CSARGSTGYNEQFF. The CDR3 DNA is TGCAGTGCTAGAGGATCAACTGGCTACAATGAGCAGTTCTTC.

A word on this clonotype: A much larger clone differs by one base, so this may be a read error. Given the absence of the conserved phenylalanine or tryptophan at the CDR3 end, a read error is likely. The rearrangement joins TRBV20-1 to TRBJ1-1, with D tentatively TRBD1 (6 bases). The germline V gene encodes CDR1 DFQATT and CDR2 SNEGSKA (reference sequence). Trimming removed 0 bases from V and 3 bases from J, with 17 bases in between. The CDR3 is 16 amino acids. The CDR3 nucleotides read TGCAGTGCTAGAGAAGAAGCATGGGGGCGGGACACTGAAGCTTTCTTA. It translates to CSAREEAWGRDTEAFL.